This T cell receptor beta chain is drawn from a study of T cell responses to AZD1222 COVID-19 vaccine. Overall study: Second-dose groups at about 4 or about 12 weeks were pooled. The study, taken as a whole, reports: Reportedly, nearly half the spike-specific TCRs target unmutated variant regions. The donor group comprised mostly white British people and more females; the analysis possibly underestimated clonal diversity. Seropositive at baseline were only a handful of AZD1222 recipients.

To note about this clone: Its target is unknown.

This table comes from immunoSEQ multiplex PCR, and its TCRdb copy is limited to in-frame clones, with some not included. The sample yields 110,000 to 150,000 clones, about nine tenths seen once. The V gene lost 7 bases and the J gene lost 1 base, with 16 bases spanning the gap. From germline, CDR1 is LNHDA and CDR2 SQIVND (reference sequence). This CDR3 is built from 15 residues. The rearrangement uses TRBV19 and TRBJ1-1, with D perhaps TRBD1 (5 bases). Sequenced here: peripheral blood, sampled on day 0 of AZD1222 vaccination. The receptor was derived from an adult in good health. The CDR3 loop reads CASMTYRTGNTEAFF. The CDR3 DNA is TGTGCCAGTATGACCTACCGAACAGGGAACACTGAAGCTTTCTTT. The whole variable domain, remainder taken from reference TRBV19 and TRBJ1-1, is DGGITQSPKYLFRKEGQNVTLSCEQNLNHDAMYWYRQDPGQGLRLIYYSQIVNDFQKGDIAEGYSVSREKKESFPLTVTSAQKNPTAFYLCASMTYRTGNTEAFFGQGTRLTVV.